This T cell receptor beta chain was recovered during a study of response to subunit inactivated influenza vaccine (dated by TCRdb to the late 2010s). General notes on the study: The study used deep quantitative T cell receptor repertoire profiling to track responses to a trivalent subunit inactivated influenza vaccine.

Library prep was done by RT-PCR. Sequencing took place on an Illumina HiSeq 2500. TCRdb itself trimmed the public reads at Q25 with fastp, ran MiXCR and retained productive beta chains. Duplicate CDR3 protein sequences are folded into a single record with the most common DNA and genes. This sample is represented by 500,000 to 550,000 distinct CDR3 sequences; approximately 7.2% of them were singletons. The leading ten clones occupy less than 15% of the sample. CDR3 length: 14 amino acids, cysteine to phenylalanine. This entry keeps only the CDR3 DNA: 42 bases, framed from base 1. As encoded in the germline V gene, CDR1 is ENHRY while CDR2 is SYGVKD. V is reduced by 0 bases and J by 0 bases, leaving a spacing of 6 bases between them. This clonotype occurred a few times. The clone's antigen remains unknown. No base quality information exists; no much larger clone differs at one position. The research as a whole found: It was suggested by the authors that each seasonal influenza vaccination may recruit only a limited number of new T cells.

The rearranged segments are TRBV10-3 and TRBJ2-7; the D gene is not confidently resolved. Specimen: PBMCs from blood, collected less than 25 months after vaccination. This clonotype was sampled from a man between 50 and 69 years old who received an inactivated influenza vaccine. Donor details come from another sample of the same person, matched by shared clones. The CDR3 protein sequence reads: CAISESSTSYEQYF. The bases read TGTGCCATCAGTGAGTCCTCAACCTCCTACGAGCAGTACTTC.